This TCR beta chain was recovered during a study of cytomegalovirus exposure and HLA in healthy donors (dated by TCRdb to about 2017). Notes on the research overall: The 650 to 750 repertoires of the first cohort and the roughly 120 validation repertoires were produced on the same platform, according to a later analysis. The study aimed to test whether signatures of past pathogen exposure could be identified by cataloging public T cell receptors. Besides the first cohort of more than 650 subjects, a separate validation cohort made up of 120 different subjects was used. The study combined high-throughput TCR immunosequencing, statistical association of individual TCRs with disease status, and machine learning to predict cytomegalovirus infection status.

Overall results and qualifications from the work: According to the authors, the approach could potentially be generalized to other disease states and immunological phenotypes. Most TCR sequences were observed very rarely across donors, whereas some public TCRs were present in many individuals. Subsequent analysis determined that TCRs grouped into clusters in the first cohort also showed a tendency toward co-occurrence across the 90 to 150 validation repertoires, and approximately 94% of cluster scores exceeded 0. The validation cohort had no HLA typing available for a later analysis, so co-occurrence within that cohort was assessed over all 110 or so repertoires. The classifier was reported to diagnose cytomegalovirus status with high specificity and sensitivity in both the original cohort and the validation cohort. A few of the identified cytomegalovirus-associated TCR beta chains were confirmed in vitro to be specific for cytomegalovirus antigens. The study gave a list of 150 to 200 TCR beta chains associated with cytomegalovirus.

Library construction relied on the immunoSEQ multiplex PCR assay. The study's processing was this. A statistical classification framework was built to diagnose cytomegalovirus status from the catalog of TCR beta chain sequences. Held by TCRdb, this immuneACCESS table contains in-frame sequences only and omits some clones. Under half of the omission traces to an unresolved V gene where checked; the cause of the rest is unknown. The DNA was the basis for D and trimming; V, J and clone size are from that table. For this sample there are over 75,000 clones; roughly 93% appear just once. The leading ten clones occupy 2.1% of the sample. V and J are truncated by 6 bases and 7 bases respectively, leaving an intervening sequence of 21 bases. The CDR3 goes from the cysteine to the phenylalanine over 15 residues. Only the CDR3 part of the read is kept: 45 bases, read in frame from the first base. CDR1 and CDR2 (MDHEN, SYDVKM) derive from the germline V gene.

The donors were included in the validation cohort of approximately 130 subjects, a group kept apart from the roughly 680-subject first cohort. In this sample, this clone turned up once. There is no known antigen for this receptor. Per-base quality was not reported, and no clone a single base away is much larger than it. Recombination connected TRBV28 to TRBJ1-1, with TRBD1 as a weak D call on 5 bases. The sequence was obtained from a man younger than 40 in good health and CMV-seronegative. Sequencing input: PBMCs. The nucleotide sequence reads TGTGCCAGCAGGATACGGGGGGGACCCGTGGGTGAAGCTTTCTTT. It translates as CASRIRGGPVGEAFF.